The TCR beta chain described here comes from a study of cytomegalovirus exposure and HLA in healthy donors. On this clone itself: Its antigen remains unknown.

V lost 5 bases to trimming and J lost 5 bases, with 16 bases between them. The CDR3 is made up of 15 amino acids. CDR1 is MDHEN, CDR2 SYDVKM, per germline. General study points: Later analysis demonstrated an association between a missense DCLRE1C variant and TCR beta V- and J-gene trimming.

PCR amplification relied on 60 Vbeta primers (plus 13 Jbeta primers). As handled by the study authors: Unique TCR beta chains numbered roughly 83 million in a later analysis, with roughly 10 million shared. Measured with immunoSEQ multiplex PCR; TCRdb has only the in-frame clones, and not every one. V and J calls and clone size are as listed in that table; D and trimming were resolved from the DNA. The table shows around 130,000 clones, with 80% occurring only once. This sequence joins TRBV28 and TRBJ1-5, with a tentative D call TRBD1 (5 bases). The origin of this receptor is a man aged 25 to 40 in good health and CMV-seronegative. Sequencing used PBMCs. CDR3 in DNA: TGTGCCAGCAGTGGGGCCGGGGAGGGTGATCAGCCCCAGCATTTT. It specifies CASSGAGEGDQPQHF.